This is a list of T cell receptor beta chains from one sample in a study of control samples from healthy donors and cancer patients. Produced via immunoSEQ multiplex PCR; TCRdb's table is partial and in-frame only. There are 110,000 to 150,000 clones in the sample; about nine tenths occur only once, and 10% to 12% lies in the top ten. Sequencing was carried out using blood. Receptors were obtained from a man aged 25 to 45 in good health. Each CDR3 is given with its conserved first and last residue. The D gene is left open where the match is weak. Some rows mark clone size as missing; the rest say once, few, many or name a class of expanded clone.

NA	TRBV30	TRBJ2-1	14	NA	CAWIRSSAYNEQFF	TGTGCCTGGATAAGGTCTAGCGCTTACAATGAGCAGTTCTTC
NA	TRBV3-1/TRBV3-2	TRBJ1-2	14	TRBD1	CASSRGQGVNGYTF	TGTGCCAGCAGCCGTGGACAGGGGGTTAATGGCTACACCTTC
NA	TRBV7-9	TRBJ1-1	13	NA	CASSGEINTEAFF	TGTGCCAGCTCTGGGGAGATTAACACTGAAGCTTTCTTT
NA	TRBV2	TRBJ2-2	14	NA	CASSETTLGGELFF	TGTGCCAGCAGTGAGACGACGCTTGGCGGGGAGCTGTTTTTT
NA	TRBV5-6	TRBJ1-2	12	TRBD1	CASSSDRGGYTF	TGTGCCAGCAGCTCCGACAGGGGCGGCTACACCTTC
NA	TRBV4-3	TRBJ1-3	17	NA	CASSQTPRGASGNTIYF	TGCGCCAGCAGCCAGACGCCGCGAGGGGCCTCTGGAAACACCATATATTTT
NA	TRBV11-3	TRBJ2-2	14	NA	CASSLLGSTGELFF	TGTGCCAGCAGCTTATTAGGGAGCACCGGGGAGCTGTTTTTT
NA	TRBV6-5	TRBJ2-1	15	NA	CASTRGSSSYNEQFF	TGTGCCAGTACCAGGGGCTCGAGCTCCTACAATGAGCAGTTCTTC
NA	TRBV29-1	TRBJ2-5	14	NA	CSVGFGAGQETQYF	TGCAGCGTTGGATTTGGCGCAGGGCAAGAGACCCAGTACTTC
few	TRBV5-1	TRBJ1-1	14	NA	CASSLVSGNTEAFF	TGCGCCAGCAGCTTGGTATCCGGGAACACTGAAGCTTTCTTT
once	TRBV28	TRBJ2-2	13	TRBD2	CASSLGGTGELFF	TGTGCCAGCAGCTTGGGGGGGACCGGGGAGCTGTTTTTT
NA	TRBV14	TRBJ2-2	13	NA	CASSQADGGELFF	TGTGCCAGCAGCCAAGCGGACGGTGGGGAGCTGTTTTTT
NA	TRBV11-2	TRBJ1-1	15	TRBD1	CASTPSFRGNTEAFF	TGTGCCAGCACCCCCTCGTTCAGGGGGAATACTGAAGCTTTCTTT